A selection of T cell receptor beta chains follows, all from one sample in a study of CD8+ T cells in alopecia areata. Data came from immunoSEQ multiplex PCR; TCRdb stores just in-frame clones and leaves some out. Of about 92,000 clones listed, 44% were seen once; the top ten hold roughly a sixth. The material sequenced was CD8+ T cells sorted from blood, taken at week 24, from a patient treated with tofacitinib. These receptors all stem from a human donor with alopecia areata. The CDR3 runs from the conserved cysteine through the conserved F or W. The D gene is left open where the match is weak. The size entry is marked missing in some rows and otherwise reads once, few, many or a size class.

TGTGCCTGGAGACAGCCCCCGTATGGCTACACCTTC CAWRQPPYGYTF TRBV30 - - TRBJ1-2
TGCGCCAGCAGCTTGGCGGGAGTATACAATGAGCAGTTCTTC CASSLAGVYNEQFF TRBV5-1 - - TRBJ2-1
TGTGCCAGCAGCCTAGGGACAGGGGGTCCCTACGAGCAGTACTTC CASSLGTGGPYEQYF TRBV11-2 few TRBD1 TRBJ2-7
TGTGCCAGCAGTTTCCGGGGACAGGGTGAGGGCTACACCTTC CASSFRGQGEGYTF TRBV27 - TRBD1 TRBJ1-2
TGCGCCAGCAGCCAAGGGCCGGGAGAGGAGCTGTTTTTT CASSQGPGEELFF TRBV4-1 once - TRBJ2-2
TGTGCCACCACGGAGGGGGCCAACGTCCTGACTTTC CATTEGANVLTF TRBV19 - - TRBJ2-6
TGCAGCGACACTTGGGACTATGGCTACACCTTC CSDTWDYGYTF TRBV29-1 - - TRBJ1-2
TGCAGCGTTGACATAACGGGACTAGCCTACAATGAGCAGTTCTTC CSVDITGLAYNEQFF TRBV29-1 few TRBD2 TRBJ2-1
TGTGCCAGCAGTCCAGGGAGGGGGAGCTCTGGAAACACCATATATTTT CASSPGRGSSGNTIYF TRBV2 few - TRBJ1-3
TGCAGCGCCCCGACTAGCGCGTACAATGAGCAGTTCTTC CSAPTSAYNEQFF TRBV29-1 few TRBD2 TRBJ2-1
TGTGCCAGCAGCGGGGAGGACAGGGGGAGCGAAAAACTGTTTTTT CASSGEDRGSEKLFF TRBV7-6 few TRBD1 TRBJ1-4
TGCGCCAGCAGTGAGGGGAAGGGGGCGGTCTACAATGAGCAGTTCTTC CASSEGKGAVYNEQFF TRBV10-2 - TRBD1 TRBJ2-1
TGTGCCAGCAGCTTAGGGTCCAGTAACATTCAGTACTTC CASSLGSSNIQYF TRBV7-8 - - TRBJ2-4
TGTGCCAGCAGTGAAGTGGGTGATGAGCAGTTCTTC CASSEVGDEQFF TRBV2 - - TRBJ2-1
TGTGCCACCAGCAGAGCCATCACAGGGCCCAAAGAGACCCAGTACTTC CATSRAITGPKETQYF TRBV15 - - TRBJ2-5
TGCAGCGTCCTTAGCGGGAGGGCTGGGGATGAGCAGTTCTTC CSVLSGRAGDEQFF TRBV29-1 few TRBD2 TRBJ2-1
TGTGCCAGCACCATTCCGGTGCAGGGTAAAACCGGGGAGCTGTTTTTT CASTIPVQGKTGELFF TRBV13 - - TRBJ2-2
TGTGCCAGCAGCCCCCTCGGGACGGGATCCTACGAGCAGTACTTC CASSPLGTGSYEQYF TRBV9 - - TRBJ2-7
TGTGCCGGCTACTGGAATGGGGGCACAGATACGCAGTATTTT CAGYWNGGTDTQYF TRBV5-4 - - TRBJ2-3
TGCAGCGCCAGGTCGGAGAGCTCCTACGAGCAGTACTTC CSARSESSYEQYF TRBV29-1 - - TRBJ2-7
TGTGCCAGCAGCTTAGGTCGAGGTAGCGACCCCTACGAGCAGTACTTC CASSLGRGSDPYEQYF TRBV7-6 few - TRBJ2-7
TGTGCCAGCAGTGTTACAGGGGAGGCCGGGGAGCTGTTTTTT CASSVTGEAGELFF TRBV6-1 once - TRBJ2-2